The rows below give T cell receptor beta chains drawn from one sample of a study of OX40 agonist ivuxolimab in advanced cancers. Generated by immunoSEQ multiplex PCR, the TCRdb table keeps only in-frame clones and is missing some. There are around 35,000 clones in the sample; around 92% occur only once, and roughly a third lies in the top ten. This sample comprised CD4+ or CD8+ T cells sorted from blood, obtained in a trial of the OX40 agonist ivuxolimab. These receptors came from an adult with an advanced solid tumor such as melanoma, head and neck, liver or kidney cancer. CDR3s include the opening cysteine and the closing phenylalanine or tryptophan. Fields, in order: V gene, J gene, CDR3 protein.

V gene: TRBV2
J gene: TRBJ1-5
CDR3 protein: CASSEGQGLNQPQHF

V gene: TRBV28
J gene: TRBJ2-7
CDR3 protein: CASSSLGPGSFYEQYF

V gene: TRBV5-1
J gene: TRBJ2-3
CDR3 protein: CASSPGTSGATDTQYF

V gene: TRBV15
J gene: TRBJ1-2
CDR3 protein: CATSPWEALTYGYTF

V gene: TRBV7-8
J gene: TRBJ1-1
CDR3 protein: CASSLGFTEAFF

V gene: TRBV6-5
J gene: TRBJ1-1
CDR3 protein: CASSYTGTLNTEAFF

V gene: TRBV27
J gene: TRBJ1-2
CDR3 protein: CASSLWAGNELYGYTF

V gene: TRBV10-3
J gene: TRBJ2-7
CDR3 protein: CAISESDGGEQYF

V gene: TRBV14
J gene: TRBJ2-7
CDR3 protein: CARGLAGGPGYEQYF

V gene: TRBV28
J gene: TRBJ2-5
CDR3 protein: CASSRTGGASETQYF

V gene: TRBV7-9
J gene: TRBJ1-2
CDR3 protein: CASSQGDGTYGYTF

V gene: TRBV7-2
J gene: TRBJ1-2
CDR3 protein: CASSPEGYGYTF

V gene: TRBV18
J gene: TRBJ2-7
CDR3 protein: CASSPPEGMNTYEQYF

V gene: TRBV7-8
J gene: TRBJ2-7
CDR3 protein: CASSLRRSLPIDEQYF

V gene: TRBV4-2
J gene: TRBJ2-1
CDR3 protein: CASSQGDSREVFYNEQFF

V gene: TRBV5-4
J gene: TRBJ1-2
CDR3 protein: CASSLGTGVLYGYTF

V gene: TRBV6-5
J gene: TRBJ2-5
CDR3 protein: CASSYSLRGGETQYF

V gene: TRBV28
J gene: TRBJ2-7
CDR3 protein: CASSFPPAGNPFSYEQYF

V gene: TRBV9
J gene: TRBJ2-7
CDR3 protein: CASSDLGTSIYEQYF

V gene: TRBV7-2
J gene: TRBJ2-2
CDR3 protein: CASTGGRVTGELFF

V gene: TRBV9
J gene: TRBJ2-1
CDR3 protein: CASSVEGEGRDEQFF

V gene: TRBV5-4
J gene: TRBJ1-1
CDR3 protein: CASSLDLGAAFTEAFF

V gene: TRBV7-2
J gene: TRBJ1-3
CDR3 protein: CASSLDPSSGNTIYF

V gene: TRBV28
J gene: TRBJ2-3
CDR3 protein: CASSFVGTGETSNPDTQYF

V gene: TRBV7-3
J gene: TRBJ2-1
CDR3 protein: CASSPGTGSSYNEQFF

V gene: TRBV6-6
J gene: TRBJ2-7
CDR3 protein: CASTLEEGSYEQYF

V gene: TRBV6-6
J gene: TRBJ2-7
CDR3 protein: CASSYEQQLYEQYF

V gene: TRBV4-3
J gene: TRBJ2-3
CDR3 protein: CASSPGQGTDTQYF